These 12 T cell receptor beta chains originate from one sample sequenced in a study of PD-1 blockade in classical Hodgkin lymphoma (dated by TCRdb to the early 2020s). Libraries were prepared through the immunoSEQ multiplex PCR assay. Entries here come from immuneACCESS through TCRdb and include only in-frame sequences with V and J called. Some clones fail to appear in such tables; in the studies checked, an unresolved V gene covers under half of the shortfall, and the cause of the remainder is unknown. The sample table lists around 14,000 clones, roughly 84% of them with a count of one. Approximately 4.2% of the sample comes from the top ten. In light of the paper, this sample's time point label describes: cycle 1 day 1 (C1D1), immediately before nivolumab initiation. Relapse after autologous stem cell transplantation had occurred in all trial patients, and cohorts A, B and C were distinguished by prior brentuximab vedotin exposure.

The sample here was peripheral blood mononuclear cells (PBMCs), taken at baseline. Receptors were obtained from a human donor with classical Hodgkin lymphoma.

The chain recombines TRBV4-1 with TRBJ1-5; D is uncertain. There are 15 residues in the CDR3. The V and J ends lost 0 bases and 2 bases respectively, with 8 bases between them. CDR1 and CDR2 (germline): MGHRA, YSYEKL. The CDR3, as DNA: TGCGCCAGCAGCCAAGAACCCACGGGCAATCAGCCCCAGCATTTT. Protein: CASSQEPTGNQPQHF.

V gene TRBV11-1 combines with J gene TRBJ2-3; 10 bases line up with TRBD2. From germline, CDR1 is SGHAT and CDR2 FQDESV (reference sequence). This CDR3 contains 16 residues. The V gene end was trimmed by 6 bases and the J gene end by 3 bases; junction bases not matched to a gene: 9. DNA of the CDR3: TGTGCCAGCAGACCCACAACTAGCGGGAAGACAGATACGCAGTATTTT. Translated: CASRPTTSGKTDTQYF.

The chain employs TRBV28 and TRBJ2-3; D may be TRBD1 (6 bases). From germline, CDR1 is MDHEN and CDR2 SYDVKM. V was pared by 5 bases and J by 5 bases, with 23 bases between. The CDR3 has 17 residues. The CDR3 loop is CASSQTGTFLRRDTQYF. CDR3 bases: TGTGCCAGCAGTCAAACCGGGACATTCCTACGTCGAGATACGCAGTATTTT.

This clone is deemed large. The chain is built from TRBV7-9 and TRBJ1-2; possible D gene TRBD1, 5 bases. Germline V gene lookup returns CDR1 SEHNR and CDR2 FQNEAQ (reference sequence). The CDR3 has 16 residues. V was pared by 1 base and J by 7 bases, with 19 bases between. The DNA of the CDR3 is TGTGCCAGCAGCTTAGAGACGGCTCCAGGGTTGGGTGGCTACACCTTC. It yields the protein CASSLETAPGLGGYTF. The full variable domain, in which reference TRBV7-9 and TRBJ1-2 provide the parts outside the CDR3, is DTGVSQNPRHKITKRGQNVTFRCDPISEHNRLYWYRQTLGQGPEFLTYFQNEAQLEKSRLLSDRFSAERPKGSFSTLEIQRTEQGDSAMYLCASSLETAPGLGGYTFGSGTRLTVV.

V and J are TRBV5-1 and TRBJ2-7; possibly TRBD2 for D (6 bases). Germline values: CDR1 SGHRS, CDR2 YFSETQ. This CDR3 is built from 14 residues. Trimming stripped 0 bases from V and 3 bases from J, with 10 bases between. CDR3 coding DNA: TGCGCCAGCAGCTTGGGGGGACTGAACTACGAGCAGTACTTC. It specifies CASSLGGLNYEQYF.

The chain is built from TRBV13 and TRBJ1-2, with D hard to call. The CDR3 is made up of 16 amino acids. Between the trimmed V and J ends, which lost 4 bases and 2 bases, there was a span of 17 bases. Germline V gene sequence: CDR1 PRHDT, CDR2 FYEKMQ (reference sequence). This CDR3 is CASSSGAGLKNYGYTF. The DNA of the CDR3 is TGTGCCAGCAGCTCCGGTGCGGGCTTAAAAAACTATGGCTACACCTTC.

This chain links TRBV30 with TRBJ2-3; TRBD1 agrees at 8 bases. V lost 4 bases and J lost 6; bases outside the gene matches: 24. CDR1 GTSNPN and CDR2 SVGIG come from the germline V gene (reference sequence). The CDR3 runs to 19 residues. Written as DNA, the CDR3 is TGTGCCTGGATAGCCAGGGGGCGCCCAGTTGGCCTCACCAGGGATACGCAGTATTTT. Translation: CAWIARGRPVGLTRDTQYF.

The chain is built from TRBV2 and TRBJ1-6; 7 nucleotides align to TRBD1. V was clipped by 7 bases and J by 10 bases; unmatched bases: 10. Germline CDR1 is SNHLY and CDR2 is FYNNEI. The CDR3 has 14 amino acids. The CDR3 nucleotides are TGTGCCAGCAAACTCCGACAGGGTCGGTCACCCCTCCACTTT. Translating it yields CASKLRQGRSPLHF.

Comment on this clone: Additional DNA sequences in this sample encode the identical CDR3. The chain links TRBV2 to TRBJ1-1, with unresolved D. The germline V gene encodes CDR1 SNHLY and CDR2 FYNNEI. This CDR3 has 13 amino acids. V lost 1 base and J 0 bases, leaving 3 bases between the germline ends. The CDR3 sequence: CASSEEVNTEAFF. In DNA form, the CDR3 reads TGTGCCAGCAGTGAAGAGGTGAACACTGAAGCTTTCTTT.

The gene calls are TRBV2 and TRBJ2-2; 7 bases are a match to TRBD1. This CDR3 is 16 amino acids long. The germline V gene encodes CDR1 SNHLY and CDR2 FYNNEI. Trimming at V came to 5 bases and at J to 0 bases, leaving 6 bases not matched to a gene. CDR3 amino acids: CASSLEGAANTGELFF. Here the CDR3 DNA reads TGTGCCAGCAGTCTTGAGGGGGCCGCGAACACCGGGGAGCTGTTTTTT.

The CDR3 reads CASSLSGSVHEQFF. The CDR3 DNA is TGTGCCAGCAGCCTTAGCGGTTCCGTCCATGAGCAGTTCTTC. This rearrangement joins TRBV9 to TRBJ2-1; tentative D call: TRBD2 (6 bases). The V and J ends lost 4 bases and 8 bases respectively, with 16 bases between them. CDR1 is SGDLS, CDR2 YYNGEE, per germline. This CDR3 has 14 residues.

Relative to its sample, this clone is medium-sized (0.01 to 0.1%). Other DNA sequences within the sample encode an identical CDR3. V is TRBV30 and J is TRBJ2-6, with D possibly being TRBD1 (6 bases). The germline gives CDR1 GTSNPN, CDR2 SVGIG (reference sequence). V gave up 1 base and J gave up 3 bases, with 13 bases separating them. CDR3 size: 16 residues. The CDR3 region has the DNA TGTGCCTGGAGTGCTCCTCAGGGGAATGGGGCCAACGTCCTGACTTTC. Its translation is CAWSAPQGNGANVLTF.